One and the same sample provided the 21 T cell receptor beta chains below, sequenced in a study of Graves' ophthalmopathy and Graves' hyperthyroidism. Amplification of the TCR beta CDR3 regions used RNA transcripts (as template). HTBI primers served in a first-round RT-PCR, which a second-round multiplex PCR followed. Via MiXCR, TCRdb re-called the multiplex PCR reads, giving one row per CDR3 protein. This sample yields about 400,000 distinct CDR3 sequences, of which 15% to 20% are seen a single time; 1.6% belongs to the top ten. The sequencing input was peripheral blood. Every receptor here comes from a woman between 18 and 30 years old with Graves' ophthalmopathy.

This clonotype was seen ten or more times. The rearrangement uses TRBV12-3 or TRBV12-4 and TRBJ1-1; the D gene is possibly TRBD1 (5 bases). The CDR3 is 15 amino acids. Trimming removed 3 bases from V and 7 bases from J, with 18 bases in between. The CDR3 DNA reads TGTGCCAGCAGTTTCTGGGTTCGGGGGGATATTGAAGCTTTCTTT. Its translation: CASSFWVRGDIEAFF.

This clonotype was seen ten or more times. The chain links TRBV12-3 or TRBV12-4 to TRBJ2-7, with 10 positions matching TRBD1. V gave up 6 bases and J gave up 6 bases; unmatched junction bases: 8. CDR3 length: 14 amino acids. CDR3 residues: CASRYTTGGGEQYF. CDR3 in DNA: TGTGCCAGCAGATACACGACAGGGGGCGGCGAGCAGTACTTC.

This clonotype was counted a single time. The chain has TRBV6-1 and TRBJ2-5, with 11 bases lining up with TRBD1. This CDR3 has 14 amino acids. Germline CDR1 is MNHNS and CDR2 is SASEGT. V lost 6 bases to trimming and J lost 5 bases; unmatched junction nucleotides: 5. The CDR3 coding sequence is TGTGCCAGCAGGGGGACAGGGGGGGCGGAGACCCAGTACTTC. It encodes CASRGTGGAETQYF.

This clonotype was counted at least ten times. The chain uses TRBV25-1 and TRBJ2-5; 8 bases are shared with TRBD1. This CDR3 spans 14 amino acids. V trimming: 3 bases; J trimming: 4 bases; junction bases outside the gene matches: 4. Germline values: CDR1 MGHDK, CDR2 SYGVNS. CDR3 loop: CASSETGVRETQYF. The CDR3 DNA is TGTGCCAGCAGTGAGACAGGGGTTAGAGAGACCCAGTACTTC.

This clonotype was seen repeatedly, ten times or more. The CDR3 nucleotides are TGTGCCACCAGCAGAGGATTCGCCGGATCGACCCCTAAGGACGAGCAGTACTTC. Encoded protein: CATSRGFAGSTPKDEQYF. The V call is TRBV15, the J call TRBJ2-7; D gene uncertain. Germline loops: CDR1 LNHNV, CDR2 YYDKDF (reference sequence). The ends were cut back, 1 base at V and 5 bases at J, with 24 bases in the middle. This CDR3 spans 18 amino acids. Variable domain in full (rest from reference TRBV15 and TRBJ2-7): DAMVIQNPRYQVTQFGKPVTLSCSQTLNHNVMYWYQQKSSQAPKLLFHYYDKDFNNEADTPDNFQSRRPNTSFCFLDIRSPGLGDTAMYLCATSRGFAGSTPKDEQYFGPGTRLTVT.

Many counts were recorded for this clonotype. The V and J genes are TRBV6-1 and TRBJ1-1; the D is unclear. Trimming shortened V by 4 bases and J by 7 bases, and 10 bases separated the two germline ends. CDR3 size: 12 residues. CDR1 and CDR2 from the germline V gene are MNHNS and SASEGT. Here the CDR3 reads CASSAVDGEAFF. CDR3 sequence (DNA): TGTGCCAGCAGTGCAGTGGACGGTGAAGCTTTCTTT.

This clonotype was counted many times. CDR3 amino acids: CASSTPGGSGEQYF. Here the CDR3 DNA reads TGTGCCAGCAGTACCCCGGGGGGTTCCGGCGAGCAGTACTTC. The V call is TRBV6-2 or TRBV6-3, the J call TRBJ2-7; 7 bases fit TRBD2. The CDR3 extends over 14 amino acids. Germline trimming cut 5 bases from V and 6 bases from J; bases unmatched to any gene: 10. In germline, CDR1 is MNHEY, CDR2 SVGEGT.

This clonotype was observed at least ten times. This chain joins TRBV20-1 and TRBJ2-5, with 7 bases matching TRBD1. With 5 bases clipped from V and 2 bases from J, the junction kept 5 bases outside the gene matches. Germline V CDR1 and CDR2: DFQATT, SNEGSKA (reference sequence). CDR3 length: 13 residues. CDR3 protein: CSASLTGQETQYF. CDR3 in DNA: TGCAGTGCTTCTCTGACAGGGCAAGAGACCCAGTACTTC.

Ten or more counts support this clonotype. The chain combines TRBV28 with TRBJ1-2; D remains unclear. Trimming shortened V by 7 bases and J by 4 bases, and 13 bases separated the two germline ends. The germline V gene has CDR1 MDHEN and CDR2 SYDVKM. CDR3 size: 13 residues. The CDR3 DNA follows: TGTGCCAGCACCGGACCGCCTGCCTATGGCTACACCTTC. Translated: CASTGPPAYGYTF.

This clonotype was observed at least ten times. This chain connects TRBV28 to TRBJ2-7; D might be TRBD1 (5 bases). Deletions cut 6 bases from V and 5 bases from J, with 14 bases between. CDR1 MDHEN and CDR2 SYDVKM come from the germline V gene. The CDR3 totals 13 residues. The chain's CDR3 is CASSLQGPHEQYF. CDR3 bases: TGTGCCAGCAGCCTGCAGGGTCCCCACGAGCAGTACTTC.

This clonotype was detected ten times or more. The V and J genes are TRBV7-2 and TRBJ2-4; the D is unclear. The V gene's germline CDR1 is SGHTA and CDR2 FQGNSA. V was trimmed by 5 bases and J by 9 bases, leaving 14 bases between them. This CDR3 is built from 13 residues. The CDR3 DNA reads TGTGCCAGCAGCCCCTCGTACCCAGGCATTCAGTACTTC. It encodes CASSPSYPGIQYF.

This clonotype showed up many times. The gene calls are TRBV10-3 and TRBJ2-2; 11 bases match TRBD1. V shed 6 bases, J shed 6 bases, and the junction held 9 bases outside the gene matches. The CDR3 contains 16 residues. Germline CDR1 ENHRY, CDR2 SYGVKD. For the CDR3, the DNA is TGTGCCATCAGCAGGGACAGGGGGAAGAATGCCGGGGAGCTGTTTTTT. Its translation is CAISRDRGKNAGELFF.

This clonotype has ten or more counts. The chain is built from TRBV20-1 and TRBJ1-5; TRBD1 matches 7 bases. The J segment lost 4 bases and the V segment lost 5 bases, leaving 23 bases of the junction unmatched. This CDR3 contains 19 residues. The germline V gene has CDR1 DFQATT and CDR2 SNEGSKA (reference sequence). The CDR3 sequence: CSAPALLTNRDSVNQPQHF. Written as DNA, the CDR3 is TGCAGTGCTCCAGCCCTTTTAACAAACCGGGACAGTGTGAATCAGCCCCAGCATTTT.

This clonotype was observed at least ten times. The chain employs TRBV27 and TRBJ2-7; TRBD1 aligns across 9 bases. V gave up 8 bases and J gave up 3 bases; unmatched junction bases: 5. Germline CDR1 is MNHEY and CDR2 is SMNVEV (reference sequence). The CDR3 covers 13 residues. The CDR3 coding sequence is TGTGCCAGCCGCACAGGGGGCGGCTACGAGCAGTACTTC. The encoded protein is CASRTGGGYEQYF.

This clonotype was counted many times. The V gene is TRBV6-5, the J gene TRBJ1-1; the D is unclear. Germline lookup yields CDR1 MNHEY and CDR2 SVGAGI. V lost 2 bases to trimming and J lost 11 bases, with 9 bases between them. The CDR3 spans 11 residues. Here the CDR3 reads CASSYNGGAFF. Here the CDR3 DNA reads TGTGCCAGCAGTTACAACGGCGGGGCTTTCTTT.

The CDR3 DNA is TGTGCCAGCAGCCCGGGACAGGGACACAATCAGCCCCAGCATTTT. This codes for CASSPGQGHNQPQHF. V gene TRBV6-2 or TRBV6-3 combines with J gene TRBJ1-5, with 9 nucleotides matching TRBD1. Germline V gene data show CDR1 as MNHEY and CDR2 as SVGEGT. With 6 bases clipped from V and 3 bases from J, the junction kept 6 bases outside the gene matches. CDR3 length: 15 amino acids.

This clonotype was observed at least ten times. The J gene is TRBJ2-4, the V gene TRBV20-1, with 10 bases lining up with TRBD2. The CDR3 totals 15 residues. The germline V gene encodes CDR1 DFQATT and CDR2 SNEGSKA (reference sequence). Trimming cost V 6 bases and J 9 bases; bases outside gene matches: 14. The CDR3, as DNA: TGCAGTGCCCAATATCCCGGGACTAGCGATGGCATTCAGTACTTC. Its protein is CSAQYPGTSDGIQYF.

This clonotype was found many times. J is TRBJ1-1 and V is TRBV7-6; TRBD1 agrees at 7 bases. CDR1 and CDR2 (germline): SGHVS, FNYEAQ. This CDR3 spans 15 amino acids. The V gene end was trimmed by 5 bases and the J gene end by 6 bases; junction bases not matched to a gene: 12. Here the CDR3 DNA reads TGTGCCAGCAGCCTATCCGGGACAGAGAGCGCTGAAGCTTTCTTT. This encodes CASSLSGTESAEAFF.

This clonotype was counted a few times. The chain carries TRBV7-2 and TRBJ1-2, with D tentatively TRBD1 (5 bases). V lost 5 bases and J 7 bases, leaving 14 bases between the germline ends. Looked up from germline, CDR1 is SGHTA and CDR2 is FQGNSA. The length of the CDR3 is 13 residues. The CDR3 here is CASSPPPGLGYTF. The CDR3 nucleotides are TGTGCCAGCAGCCCTCCTCCGGGGCTTGGCTACACCTTC.

This clonotype was recorded at least ten times. This rearrangement joins TRBV28 to TRBJ1-5; no clear D gene. Trimming shortened V by 2 bases and J by 5 bases, and 7 bases separated the two germline ends. The CDR3 totals 13 residues. CDR1 MDHEN and CDR2 SYDVKM come from the germline V gene. The CDR3 DNA is TGTGCCAGCAGTTTACTGAGGTATCAGCCCCAGCATTTT. Translation gives CASSLLRYQPQHF.

This clonotype has a count of ten or more. The V call is TRBV20-1, the J call TRBJ2-5; TRBD1 is a possible D gene (5 bases). This CDR3 is built from 14 residues. Germline CDR1 is DFQATT and CDR2 is SNEGSKA (reference sequence). V was trimmed by 5 bases and J by 4 bases, leaving 17 bases between them. The CDR3 nucleotides are TGCAGTGCTCCTAGGGGCCGAGTGGGAGAGACCCAGTACTTC. It is translated as CSAPRGRVGETQYF.